These 3 T cell receptor beta chains were sequenced from one sample in a study of blood T cells in healthy people across ages. Primers used in a second PCR of about 6 to 11 cycles were a sample-barcoded 5' primer and a J-beta primer mix. TCRdb processed the 5' RACE reads anew with MiXCR; each CDR3 protein has one entry. This table holds fewer than 2,000,000 distinct CDR3 sequences, about two fifths found once. The material sequenced was blood. Receptors originate from a human donor in good health.

The rearrangement joins TRBV25-1 to TRBJ2-7; 7 nucleotides agree with TRBD1. Trimming took 5 bases from V and 2 from J; bases not matched to a gene: 6. The CDR3 is 14 amino acids. CDR1 is MGHDK, CDR2 SYGVNS, per germline. CDR3 amino acids: CASSPQDRTYEQYF. The CDR3 DNA follows: TGTGCCAGCAGTCCCCAGGACAGGACCTACGAGCAGTACTTC.

The J gene is TRBJ1-2, the V gene TRBV11-2, with D perhaps matching TRBD1 (6 bases). Germline loops: CDR1 SGHAT, CDR2 FQNNGV. Trimming removed 5 bases from V and 3 bases from J, with 13 bases in between. The CDR3 has 14 residues. The CDR3 region has the DNA TGTGCCAGCAGCATTTCAGGGGATTACTATGGCTACACCTTC. It encodes CASSISGDYYGYTF.

This clonotype was detected many times. The chain employs TRBV10-3 and TRBJ2-6; 9 bases fit TRBD1. Trimming cost V 7 bases and J 4 bases; bases outside gene matches: 8. Per germline, CDR1 ENHRY and CDR2 SYGVKD. CDR3 length: 16 residues. The CDR3 sequence: CAITVGQGSGANVLTF. Written as DNA, the CDR3 is TGTGCCATCACCGTCGGACAGGGGAGCGGGGCCAACGTCCTGACTTTC.